A selection of T cell receptor beta chains follows, all from one sample in a study of regulatory T cells in long-lasting Graves disease. Each CDR3 protein gets one entry after TCRdb re-called the multiplex PCR reads with MiXCR. The sample has about 340,000 distinct CDR3 sequences; roughly a fifth are singletons. This sample comprised peripheral blood mononuclear cells (PBMCs), obtained when the disease was refractory, from a patient treated with antithyroid drugs. These receptors were taken from a female donor with Graves disease. Each CDR3 is given with its conserved first and last residue. The D gene is left open where the match is weak. Some rows have no size entry. The others give once, few or many, or a class for an expanded clone.

cdr3_nt: TGCAGCGTTGATAACGTACTAGAGGATTACATGAACACTGAAGCTTTCTTT; cdr3_aa: CSVDNVLEDYMNTEAFF; j_call: TRBJ1-1; v_call: TRBV29-1; clone_size: few; d_call: .
cdr3_nt: TGTGCCAGCAGCTCGGCGTGGGGTTCTTACAATGAGCAGTTCTTC; cdr3_aa: CASSSAWGSYNEQFF; j_call: TRBJ2-1; v_call: TRBV7-9; clone_size: .; d_call: .
cdr3_nt: TGTGCCAGCAGCTTAGACAGGAACGAGCAGTACTTC; cdr3_aa: CASSLDRNEQYF; j_call: TRBJ2-7; v_call: TRBV11-3; clone_size: many; d_call: .
cdr3_nt: TGTGCCAGCGGGCAGGACATAGGTCAGCCCCAGCATTTT; cdr3_aa: CASGQDIGQPQHF; j_call: TRBJ1-5; v_call: TRBV2; clone_size: .; d_call: .
cdr3_nt: TGTGCCAGCTCGTCGCTAGCGGCGAGCACAGATACGCAGTATTTT; cdr3_aa: CASSSLAASTDTQYF; j_call: TRBJ2-3; v_call: TRBV18; clone_size: .; d_call: TRBD2
cdr3_nt: TGTGCTAGTGGTTTGGTAACCCCCGCGCCGACGGACCACCGATTGAACACTGAAGCTTTCTTT; cdr3_aa: CASGLVTPAPTDHRLNTEAFF; j_call: TRBJ1-1; v_call: TRBV12-5; clone_size: many; d_call: .
cdr3_nt: TGTGCCAGCAGCTTAACATACGGACACCCTGAAGCTTTCTTT; cdr3_aa: CASSLTYGHPEAFF; j_call: TRBJ1-1; v_call: TRBV7-3; clone_size: .; d_call: .
cdr3_nt: TGTGCCAGCAGTCCGTACAGGGGGCACACCGGGGAGCTGTTTTTT; cdr3_aa: CASSPYRGHTGELFF; j_call: TRBJ2-2; v_call: TRBV6-1; clone_size: many; d_call: TRBD1
cdr3_nt: TGTGCCAGCAGTTACTCGGGGTTAGGTAATGAAAAACTGTTTTTT; cdr3_aa: CASSYSGLGNEKLFF; j_call: TRBJ1-4; v_call: TRBV6-5; clone_size: many; d_call: .
cdr3_nt: TGTGCCAGCAGCTTAGGTCGGGGAGAAAAACTGTTTTTT; cdr3_aa: CASSLGRGEKLFF; j_call: TRBJ1-4; v_call: TRBV11-2; clone_size: many; d_call: .
cdr3_nt: TGCAGTGCTAGCGTGGTAACCGGGGAGCTGTTTTTT; cdr3_aa: CSASVVTGELFF; j_call: TRBJ2-2; v_call: TRBV20-1; clone_size: many; d_call: .
cdr3_nt: TGTGCCAGCAGTGAAGCGGGACAGGGGGTATTTCTTTCCCCGAATCAGCCCCAGCATTTT; cdr3_aa: CASSEAGQGVFLSPNQPQHF; j_call: TRBJ1-5; v_call: TRBV2; clone_size: many; d_call: TRBD1
cdr3_nt: TGTGCCAGCAACCACGGGACGGAAAACACTGAAGCTTTCTTT; cdr3_aa: CASNHGTENTEAFF; j_call: TRBJ1-1; v_call: TRBV6-1; clone_size: many; d_call: .
cdr3_nt: TGTGCCAGCAGTGGACAGGGGGCGGAAATAGCCTACAATGAGCAGTTCTTC; cdr3_aa: CASSGQGAEIAYNEQFF; j_call: TRBJ2-1; v_call: TRBV2; clone_size: .; d_call: TRBD1
cdr3_nt: TGTGCCTGGAGTGTAGGGGGACAGCACTATGGCTACACCTTC; cdr3_aa: CAWSVGGQHYGYTF; j_call: TRBJ1-2; v_call: TRBV30; clone_size: many; d_call: TRBD1
cdr3_nt: TGTGCCAGTAGTATCGGAGGGGGACAGGGCTCGCAGCCCCAGCATTTT; cdr3_aa: CASSIGGGQGSQPQHF; j_call: TRBJ1-5; v_call: TRBV19; clone_size: few; d_call: TRBD1
cdr3_nt: TGTGCCAGCAGTGAAGGGATCTGGCGGATGAATCAGCCCCAGCATTTT; cdr3_aa: CASSEGIWRMNQPQHF; j_call: TRBJ1-5; v_call: TRBV6-1; clone_size: many; d_call: .
cdr3_nt: TGCGCCAGCAGCCCGGGCAGTGGGGAAGAGACCCAGTACTTC; cdr3_aa: CASSPGSGEETQYF; j_call: TRBJ2-5; v_call: TRBV5-1; clone_size: few; d_call: .
cdr3_nt: TGCAGTGCTACGAAACAGGTGACTAGCGTGTCCTACGAGCAGTACTTC; cdr3_aa: CSATKQVTSVSYEQYF; j_call: TRBJ2-7; v_call: TRBV20-1; clone_size: many; d_call: TRBD2
cdr3_nt: TGTGCCAACTCACCTAGACAGGGGTCGGACACTGAAGCTTTCTTT; cdr3_aa: CANSPRQGSDTEAFF; j_call: TRBJ1-1; v_call: TRBV18; clone_size: once; d_call: TRBD1
cdr3_nt: TGCGCCAGCAGTGACTCTCTGAAAAGCTCCTACGAGCAGTACTTC; cdr3_aa: CASSDSLKSSYEQYF; j_call: TRBJ2-7; v_call: TRBV10-2; clone_size: many; d_call: .
cdr3_nt: TGTGCCAGCAGCTTAGCGGGGGTCTCGGACACCATATATTTT; cdr3_aa: CASSLAGVSDTIYF; j_call: TRBJ1-3; v_call: TRBV7-6; clone_size: .; d_call: .
cdr3_nt: TGTGCCAGCAGGGTGGGGGACTCTATTAATCAGCCCCAGCATTTT; cdr3_aa: CASRVGDSINQPQHF; j_call: TRBJ1-5; v_call: TRBV6-1; clone_size: many; d_call: .
cdr3_nt: TGTGCCAGCAGTACCTCGGACCGACAACACCAAGAGACCCAGTACTTC; cdr3_aa: CASSTSDRQHQETQYF; j_call: TRBJ2-5; v_call: TRBV9; clone_size: many; d_call: .
cdr3_nt: TGTGCCAGCAGCCAAGGACGGGGTAGCACTGAAGCTTTCTTT; cdr3_aa: CASSQGRGSTEAFF; j_call: TRBJ1-1; v_call: TRBV7-8; clone_size: .; d_call: .
cdr3_nt: TGCGCCAGCAGCCCCGGGACAGGGGACCAAGAGACCCAGTACTTC; cdr3_aa: CASSPGTGDQETQYF; j_call: TRBJ2-5; v_call: TRBV5-1; clone_size: .; d_call: TRBD1
cdr3_nt: TGTGCCAGCAGTTTTCCCACGAGCGGGAGGGACGAGCAGTACTTC; cdr3_aa: CASSFPTSGRDEQYF; j_call: TRBJ2-7; v_call: TRBV28; clone_size: many; d_call: TRBD2
cdr3_nt: TGTGCCAGCAGTTTAGGCGGGGGCGTCTCCTACGAGCAGTACTTC; cdr3_aa: CASSLGGGVSYEQYF; j_call: TRBJ2-7; v_call: TRBV28; clone_size: once; d_call: .
cdr3_nt: TGTGCCAGCAGTGAAGCGGATCGTGGGAATTCACCCCTCCACTTT; cdr3_aa: CASSEADRGNSPLHF; j_call: TRBJ1-6; v_call: TRBV6-2/TRBV6-3; clone_size: few; d_call: .
cdr3_nt: TGTGCCAGCAGTGTTACAGGGGGCCGGGAGACCCAGTACTTC; cdr3_aa: CASSVTGGRETQYF; j_call: TRBJ2-5; v_call: TRBV6-1; clone_size: few; d_call: TRBD1
cdr3_nt: TGTGCCACCAGTGATTCCGGGACAGGGCATGAAAAACTGTTTTTT; cdr3_aa: CATSDSGTGHEKLFF; j_call: TRBJ1-4; v_call: TRBV24-1; clone_size: many; d_call: TRBD1
cdr3_nt: TGCAGCGTCCGGGACGCAACTCACTACGAGCAGTACTTC; cdr3_aa: CSVRDATHYEQYF; j_call: TRBJ2-7; v_call: TRBV29-1; clone_size: few; d_call: .
cdr3_nt: TGTGCCAGCAGTCTGGGGGGCAGCTCCTATAATTCACCCCTCCACTTT; cdr3_aa: CASSLGGSSYNSPLHF; j_call: TRBJ1-6; v_call: TRBV12-3/TRBV12-4; clone_size: many; d_call: .
cdr3_nt: TGTGCCTGGAGTGTGGGGAGTGCCTACTCCTTT; cdr3_aa: CAWSVGSAYSF; j_call: TRBJ1-1; v_call: TRBV30; clone_size: .; d_call: .
cdr3_nt: TGTGCCAGCAGCGGGGGGGGCGGAATAAGGAATTCACCCCTCCACTTT; cdr3_aa: CASSGGGGIRNSPLHF; j_call: TRBJ1-6; v_call: TRBV7-9; clone_size: many; d_call: .
cdr3_nt: TGTGCCAGTAGTATAGTTGTAGGGCCTAACTATGGCTACACCTTC; cdr3_aa: CASSIVVGPNYGYTF; j_call: TRBJ1-2; v_call: TRBV19; clone_size: .; d_call: .
cdr3_nt: TGTGCCAGCAGTGACCAGAGACACCGTCACAATGAGCAGTTCTTC; cdr3_aa: CASSDQRHRHNEQFF; j_call: TRBJ2-1; v_call: TRBV6-1; clone_size: .; d_call: .
cdr3_nt: TGTGCCAGTAGAAGGGACAGCAACTATGGCTACACCTTC; cdr3_aa: CASRRDSNYGYTF; j_call: TRBJ1-2; v_call: TRBV19; clone_size: many; d_call: TRBD1
cdr3_nt: TGCGCCAGCAGCCAAGGGGGCGCGATGAGTAATTCACCCCTCCACTTT; cdr3_aa: CASSQGGAMSNSPLHF; j_call: TRBJ1-6; v_call: TRBV4-1; clone_size: .; d_call: .
cdr3_nt: TGTGCCAGCAGCGCGGGGGGCAGCAATCAGCCCCAGCATTTT; cdr3_aa: CASSAGGSNQPQHF; j_call: TRBJ1-5; v_call: TRBV7-9; clone_size: many; d_call: .
cdr3_nt: TGCAGTGCTTCGGACAGGCCGGGCTATGGCTACACCTTC; cdr3_aa: CSASDRPGYGYTF; j_call: TRBJ1-2; v_call: TRBV20-1; clone_size: few; d_call: TRBD1
cdr3_nt: TGTGCCAGCAGCCCACGGGGGGGGGCGAGGGAAGCTTTCTTT; cdr3_aa: CASSPRGGAREAFF; j_call: TRBJ1-1; v_call: TRBV7-2; clone_size: few; d_call: .
cdr3_nt: TGTGCCAGCAGCAACGGCTTTGCCACCGGGGAGCTGTTTTTT; cdr3_aa: CASSNGFATGELFF; j_call: TRBJ2-2; v_call: TRBV9; clone_size: .; d_call: .
cdr3_nt: TGTGCCAGCACCCCCGGTCGGGCCTACAATGAGCAGTTCTTC; cdr3_aa: CASTPGRAYNEQFF; j_call: TRBJ2-1; v_call: TRBV2; clone_size: .; d_call: .
cdr3_nt: TGTGCCAGCAGTCCCCAAGGGACAAGCGGCACTGAAGCTTTCTTT; cdr3_aa: CASSPQGTSGTEAFF; j_call: TRBJ1-1; v_call: TRBV12-3/TRBV12-4; clone_size: many; d_call: .
cdr3_nt: TGTGCCAGCAGCTTAGGTGTAGCGGCTTACTACGAGCAGTACTTC; cdr3_aa: CASSLGVAAYYEQYF; j_call: TRBJ2-7; v_call: TRBV11-3; clone_size: many; d_call: .
cdr3_nt: TGTGCCAGCAGGGACGGACACTCTGGAAACACCATATATTTT; cdr3_aa: CASRDGHSGNTIYF; j_call: TRBJ1-3; v_call: TRBV6-1; clone_size: few; d_call: .
cdr3_nt: TGTGCCAGCAGTCCAAGGCTTGTCACTGAAGCTTTCTTT; cdr3_aa: CASSPRLVTEAFF; j_call: TRBJ1-1; v_call: TRBV27; clone_size: many; d_call: .
cdr3_nt: TGCGCCAGCAGCTTGGTTTCCCCACAGAGGGGGTTCCCAGGGATAAGTACGTACGAGCAGTACTTC; cdr3_aa: CASSLVSPQRGFPGISTYEQYF; j_call: TRBJ2-7; v_call: TRBV5-1; clone_size: .; d_call: .
cdr3_nt: TGCAGTGCTTTCCCTGGCAGGACTAATGAAAAACTGTTTTTT; cdr3_aa: CSAFPGRTNEKLFF; j_call: TRBJ1-4; v_call: TRBV20-1; clone_size: many; d_call: .
cdr3_nt: TGTGCCAGCAGTTACCTAGCGGGGGGAGGAGAGACCCAGTACTTC; cdr3_aa: CASSYLAGGGETQYF; j_call: TRBJ2-5; v_call: TRBV6-2/TRBV6-3; clone_size: many; d_call: TRBD2
cdr3_nt: TGTGCCAGTAGCTCTTCGACAGGGGGCAACTATGGCTACACCTTC; cdr3_aa: CASSSSTGGNYGYTF; j_call: TRBJ1-2; v_call: TRBV19; clone_size: .; d_call: TRBD1
cdr3_nt: TGTGCCAGCAGTGCGGGACTAGCGGGAGGGGGAATCAATGAGCAGTTCTTC; cdr3_aa: CASSAGLAGGGINEQFF; j_call: TRBJ2-1; v_call: TRBV12-3/TRBV12-4; clone_size: .; d_call: TRBD2
cdr3_nt: TGTGCCAGCAGTGACTCTAGAAGGACAGACCTAGCCAAAAACATTCAGTACTTC; cdr3_aa: CASSDSRRTDLAKNIQYF; j_call: TRBJ2-4; v_call: TRBV6-4; clone_size: .; d_call: .
cdr3_nt: TGTGCCAGCAGTTACGGGACAGGAGGGGAGACCCAGTACTTC; cdr3_aa: CASSYGTGGETQYF; j_call: TRBJ2-5; v_call: TRBV5-1; clone_size: many; d_call: TRBD1
cdr3_nt: TGCAGTGGGAGGACTAGCGGCCTCCCGAATTGGAACTTC; cdr3_aa: CSGRTSGLPNWNF; j_call: TRBJ2-5; v_call: TRBV20-1; clone_size: many; d_call: TRBD2
cdr3_nt: TGTGCCACCGCCCTCCCAGGATCAGAAAAACTGTTTTTT; cdr3_aa: CATALPGSEKLFF; j_call: TRBJ1-4; v_call: TRBV15; clone_size: many; d_call: .